This TCR beta chain was retrieved from a study of blood T cell repertoires in COVID-19. Study-level background: Material from acute and convalescent COVID-19 was sourced from the United States, Italy and Spain. From T cells, B-cell-depleted T cells, or PBMCs came the material, which was cDNA or gDNA.

The ends lost 5 bases at V and 6 bases at J; junction bases unmatched: 3. This CDR3 contains 14 residues. Germline-derived CDR1 and CDR2 are LGHNT and FRNRAP. This table comes from immunoSEQ multiplex PCR, and its TCRdb copy is limited to in-frame clones, with some not included. In the table there are about 130,000 clones, around 80% of which are singletons. The sample was peripheral blood. The receptor comes from a man aged 30 to 45 with COVID-19, enrolled during active disease. This chain joins TRBV12-5 and TRBJ2-1, with TRBD1 matching over 11 bases. The DNA of the CDR3 is TGTGCTAGTGGTCAAGGGACAGGGGGCAATGAGCAGTTCTTC. Translated: CASGQGTGGNEQFF. Variable domain in full (rest from reference TRBV12-5 and TRBJ2-1): DARVTQTPRHKVTEMGQEVTMRCQPILGHNTVFWYRQTMMQGLELLAYFRNRAPLDDSGMPKDRFSAEMPDATLATLKIQPSEPRDSAVYFCASGQGTGGNEQFFGPGTRLTVL.